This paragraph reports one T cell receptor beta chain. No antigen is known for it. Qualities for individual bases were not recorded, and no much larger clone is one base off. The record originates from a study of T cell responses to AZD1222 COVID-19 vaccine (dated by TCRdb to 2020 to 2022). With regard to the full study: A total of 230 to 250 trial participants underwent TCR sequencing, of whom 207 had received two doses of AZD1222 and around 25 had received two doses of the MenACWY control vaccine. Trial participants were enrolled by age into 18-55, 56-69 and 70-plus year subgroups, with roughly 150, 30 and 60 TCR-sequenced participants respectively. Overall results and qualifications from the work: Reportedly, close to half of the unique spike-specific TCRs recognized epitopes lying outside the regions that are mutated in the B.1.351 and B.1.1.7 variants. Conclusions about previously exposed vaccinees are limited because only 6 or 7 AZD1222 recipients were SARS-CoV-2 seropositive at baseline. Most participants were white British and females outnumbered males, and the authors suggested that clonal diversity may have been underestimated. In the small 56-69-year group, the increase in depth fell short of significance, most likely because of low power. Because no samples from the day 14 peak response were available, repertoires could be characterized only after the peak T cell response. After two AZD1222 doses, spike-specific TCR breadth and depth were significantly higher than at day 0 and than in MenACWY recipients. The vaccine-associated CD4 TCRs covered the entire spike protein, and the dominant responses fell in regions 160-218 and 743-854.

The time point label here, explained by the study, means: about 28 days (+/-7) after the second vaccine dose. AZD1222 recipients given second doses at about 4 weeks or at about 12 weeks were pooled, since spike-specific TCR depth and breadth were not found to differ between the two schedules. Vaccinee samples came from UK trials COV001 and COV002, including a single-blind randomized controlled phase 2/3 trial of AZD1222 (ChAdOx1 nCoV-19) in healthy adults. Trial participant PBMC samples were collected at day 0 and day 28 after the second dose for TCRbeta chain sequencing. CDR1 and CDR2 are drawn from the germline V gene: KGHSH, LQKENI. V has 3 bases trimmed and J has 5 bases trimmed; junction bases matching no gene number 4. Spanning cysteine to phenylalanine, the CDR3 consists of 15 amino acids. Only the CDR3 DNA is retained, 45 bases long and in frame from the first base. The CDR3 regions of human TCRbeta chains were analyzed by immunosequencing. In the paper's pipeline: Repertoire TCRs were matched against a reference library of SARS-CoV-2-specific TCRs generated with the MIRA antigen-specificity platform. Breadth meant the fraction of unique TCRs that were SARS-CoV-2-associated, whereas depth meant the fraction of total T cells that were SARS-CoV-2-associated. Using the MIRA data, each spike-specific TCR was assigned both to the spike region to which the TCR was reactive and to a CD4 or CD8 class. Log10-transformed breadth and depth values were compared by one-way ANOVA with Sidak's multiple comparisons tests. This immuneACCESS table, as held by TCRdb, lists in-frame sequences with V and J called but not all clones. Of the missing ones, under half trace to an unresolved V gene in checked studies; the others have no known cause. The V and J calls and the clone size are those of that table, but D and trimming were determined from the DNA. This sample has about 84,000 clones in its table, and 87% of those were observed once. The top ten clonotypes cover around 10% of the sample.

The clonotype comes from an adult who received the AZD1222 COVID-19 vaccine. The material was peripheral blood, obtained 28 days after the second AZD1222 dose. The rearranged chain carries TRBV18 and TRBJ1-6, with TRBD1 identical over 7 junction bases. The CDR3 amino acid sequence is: CASSPGTANNSPLHF. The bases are TGTGCCAGCTCACCTGGGACAGCTAATAATTCACCCCTCCACTTT.